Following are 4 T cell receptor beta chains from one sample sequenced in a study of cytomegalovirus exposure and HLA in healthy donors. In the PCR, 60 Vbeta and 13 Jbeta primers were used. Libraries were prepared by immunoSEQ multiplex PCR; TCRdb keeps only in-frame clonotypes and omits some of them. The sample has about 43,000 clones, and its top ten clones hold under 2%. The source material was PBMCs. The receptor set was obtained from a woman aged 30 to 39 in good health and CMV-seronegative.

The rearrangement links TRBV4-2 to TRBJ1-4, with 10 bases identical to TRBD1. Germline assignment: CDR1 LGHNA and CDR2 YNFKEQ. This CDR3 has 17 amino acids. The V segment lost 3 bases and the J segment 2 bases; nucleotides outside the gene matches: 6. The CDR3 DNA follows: TGTGCCAGCAGCCAGGTAGACAGGGGGCCTACTAATGAAAAACTGTTTTTT. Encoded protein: CASSQVDRGPTNEKLFF.

DNA of the CDR3: TGTGCCAGCAGCTTGTCCCAGCTGGCGGGAGCCCACGAGCAGTACTTC. This codes for CASSLSQLAGAHEQYF. This rearrangement joins TRBV5-8 to TRBJ2-7; TRBD2 matches 7 bases. This CDR3 is 16 amino acids long. V dropped 1 base and J dropped 5; count of bases not matched to a gene: 12. Germline values: CDR1 SGHTS, CDR2 YDEGEE. Full variable domain (remainder filled in from reference TRBV5-8 and TRBJ2-7): EAGVTQSPTHLIKTRGQQATLRCSPISGHTSVYWYQQALGLGLQFLLWYDEGEERNRGNFPPRFSGRQFPNYSSELNVNALELEDSALYLCASSLSQLAGAHEQYFGPGTRLTVT.

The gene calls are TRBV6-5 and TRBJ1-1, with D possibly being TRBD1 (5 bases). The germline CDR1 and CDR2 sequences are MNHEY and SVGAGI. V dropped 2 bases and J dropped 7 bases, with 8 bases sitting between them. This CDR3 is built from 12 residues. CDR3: CASSYKGIEAFF. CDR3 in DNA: TGTGCCAGCAGTTACAAGGGGATTGAAGCTTTCTTT.

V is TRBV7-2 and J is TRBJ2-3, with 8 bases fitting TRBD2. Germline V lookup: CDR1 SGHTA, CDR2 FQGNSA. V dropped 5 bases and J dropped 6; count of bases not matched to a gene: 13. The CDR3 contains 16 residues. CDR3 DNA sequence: TGTGCCAGCAGCACCAGGCCGGGAGGGCCCCAGGATACGCAGTATTTT. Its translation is CASSTRPGGPQDTQYF.